Given below is one TCR beta chain in context. What it binds is not known. Reverse transcription of all isolated RNA meant that expressed TCRB transcripts were sequenced. Measured with immunoSEQ multiplex PCR; TCRdb has only the in-frame clones, and not every one. The sample includes under 300,000 clones, about 7.8% seen only once; the top ten take over 0.8%. This sample was taken from a study of beta chain features in type 1 diabetes. Regarding the study as a whole: The naive, central memory and Treg TCRB repertoires looked more alike in patients than they did in healthy donors. Type 1 diabetes patients had VDJ junctions that carried fewer insertions and more deletions.

This CDR3 is built from 15 residues. Germline lookup yields CDR1 MGHRA and CDR2 YSYEKL. With V trimmed by 6 bases and J by 4 bases, 4 bases remained unmatched. Purities over 98% were achieved in all sorted populations. This receptor was identified in a woman aged 18 to 35 in good health. The sequenced material came from central memory CD4+ T cells from blood. The J gene is TRBJ1-5, the V gene TRBV4-1; TRBD1 matches 12 bases. The CDR3 region has the DNA TGCGCCAGCAGGGGGACAGGGGGCACTAATCAGCCCCAGCATTTT. Residues: CASRGTGGTNQPQHF.